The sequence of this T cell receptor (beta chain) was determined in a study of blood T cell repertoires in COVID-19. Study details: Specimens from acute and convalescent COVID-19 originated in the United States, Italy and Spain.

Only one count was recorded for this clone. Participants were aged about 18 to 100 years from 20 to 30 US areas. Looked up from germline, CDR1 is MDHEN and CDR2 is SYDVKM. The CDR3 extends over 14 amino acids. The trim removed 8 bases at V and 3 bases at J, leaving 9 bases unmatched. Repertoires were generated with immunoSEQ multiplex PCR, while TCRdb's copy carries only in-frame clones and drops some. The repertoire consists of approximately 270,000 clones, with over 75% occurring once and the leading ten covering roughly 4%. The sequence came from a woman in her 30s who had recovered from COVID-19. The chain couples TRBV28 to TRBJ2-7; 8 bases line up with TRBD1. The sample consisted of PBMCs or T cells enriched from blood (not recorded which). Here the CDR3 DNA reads TGTGCCAGCTTGACCGGGACAGGCAACTACGAGCAGTACTTC. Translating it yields CASLTGTGNYEQYF. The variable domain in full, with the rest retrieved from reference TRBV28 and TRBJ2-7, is DVKVTQSSRYLVKRTGEKVFLECVQDMDHENMFWYRQDPGLGLRLIYFSYDVKMKEKGDIPEGYSVSREKKERFSLILESASTNQTSMYLCASLTGTGNYEQYFGPGTRLTVT.